This entry lists 7 T cell receptor beta chains sequenced from one sample in a study of T cells in Graves' hyperthyroidism and ophthalmopathy. TCR beta CDR3 regions were amplified from RNA. The study used the HTBI primer set for a first-round RT-PCR of the TCR CDR3. Each CDR3 protein is one row after TCRdb ran MiXCR on the multiplex PCR reads. The table has 450,000 to 700,000 distinct CDR3 sequences, under 60% seen once; the top ten hold around 19%. The material sequenced was peripheral blood or thyroid tissue (not recorded which). These receptors all stem from an adult woman with Graves' disease, either hyperthyroidism or ophthalmopathy (not recorded which).

V and J are TRBV7-9 and TRBJ1-1; D not certain. Germline V gene data show CDR1 as SEHNR and CDR2 as FQNEAQ (reference sequence). This CDR3 region has 14 residues. V was pared by 4 bases and J by 0 bases, with 9 bases between. For the CDR3, the DNA is TGTGCCAGCAGCTCAGGAGCTATGAACACTGAAGCTTTCTTT. Protein sequence: CASSSGAMNTEAFF.

As concerns this clonotype: This sequence may be a read error, since a much larger clone differs from it by one base. The chain uses TRBV5-1 and TRBJ2-2, with 10 bases identical to TRBD2. CDR3 length equals 15 residues. Germline V CDR1 and CDR2: SGHRS, YFSETQ. CDR3: CASSVSGRNIGELFF. The CDR3 DNA reads TGCGCCAGCAGCGTTAGCGGGAGGAACATCGGGGAGCTGTTTTTT. Based on the CDR3 plus reference TRBV5-1 and TRBJ2-2, the full variable domain is KAGVTQTPRYLIKTRGQQVTLSCSPISGHRSVSWYQQTPGQGLQFLFEYFSETQRNKGNFPGRFSGRQFSNSRSEMNVSTLELGDSALYLCASSVSGRNIGELFFGEGSRLTVL.

The chain carries TRBV28 and TRBJ2-5; D is unclear. Germline CDR1 is MDHEN and CDR2 is SYDVKM. Trimming cost V 8 bases and J 7 bases, with 11 bases left between them. This CDR3 region has 11 residues. The CDR3 DNA reads as TGTGCCAGCGGGCAGGTCGGGACCCAGTACTTC. It encodes CASGQVGTQYF.

At least ten counts were recorded for this clonotype. V is TRBV5-1 and J is TRBJ1-1, with D uncertain. With 6 bases removed from V and 4 bases from J, the gap between germline ends came to 7 bases. Germline V lookup: CDR1 SGHRS, CDR2 YFSETQ. CDR3 size: 11 residues. CDR3 in DNA: TGCGCCAGCACAGAGGGCACTGAAGCTTTCTTT. Translation gives CASTEGTEAFF.

In this sample, this clonotype turned up a few times. The chain recombines TRBV10-2 with TRBJ2-5, with 8 nucleotides matching TRBD2. The V gene end was trimmed by 3 bases and the J gene end by 6 bases; junction bases not matched to a gene: 6. This CDR3 is 14 amino acids long. CDR1 and CDR2 from the germline V gene are WSHSY and SAAADI. In nucleotides, the CDR3 is TGCGCCAGCAGTGAAGGCGGGGGGATACAGACCCAGTACTTC. It yields the protein CASSEGGGIQTQYF.

This clonotype was observed a handful of times. An end of the junction differs from the germline gene, which may be a read error. The rearrangement joins TRBV28 to TRBJ1-5; TRBD1 might be the D (6 bases). The germline CDR1 and CDR2 sequences are MDHEN and SYDVKM. This CDR3 is 17 amino acids long. As DNA, the CDR3 is TGTGTCAGCAGTTTCTCCCGGGACAAGGTATACAATCAGCCCCAGCATTTT. Its translation is CVSSFSRDKVYNQPQHF.

The genes are TRBV30 and TRBJ2-5, with D perhaps matching TRBD1 (6 bases). Germline CDR1 reads GTSNPN; CDR2 reads SVGIG (reference sequence). Trimming stripped 1 base from V and 9 bases from J, with 27 bases between. CDR3 length equals 17 residues. As DNA, the CDR3 is TGTGCCTGGAGTGAACGAGGTGGGGGCGTAAGGGTTCGGGCCCAGTACTTC. It is translated as CAWSERGGGVRVRAQYF.